Presented here are 31 T cell receptor beta chains from one specimen sequenced in a study of blood T cell repertoires in COVID-19. Sequencing was performed with immunoSEQ multiplex PCR; in TCRdb, only in-frame clones are kept and a portion is missing. The data show over 70,000 clones, around 91% seen once. The sample comprised peripheral blood. All receptors come from a man aged 18-30 years with COVID-19, enrolled during active disease.

The V call is TRBV10-3, the J call TRBJ2-1, with D possibly TRBD1 on 7 matching bases. Germline CDR1 and CDR2: ENHRY and SYGVKD. CDR3 length: 13 residues. V was trimmed by 10 bases and J by 8 bases, leaving 18 bases between them. CDR3 amino acids: CATRGVGLDEQFF. CDR3 sequence (DNA): TGTGCCACCAGGGGGGTGGGACTCGATGAGCAGTTCTTC.

The rearrangement links TRBV7-9 to TRBJ1-1; TRBD1 matches 7 bases. The CDR3 covers 14 residues. Germline loops: CDR1 SEHNR, CDR2 FQNEAQ (reference sequence). After removal of 5 bases from V and 1 base from J, the junction contained 4 bases not matched to a gene. In DNA form, the CDR3 reads TGTGCCAGCAGCCAGGACAGGCCGAACACTGAAGCTTTCTTT. Its protein product is CASSQDRPNTEAFF. The full variable domain, its missing parts supplied by reference TRBV7-9 and TRBJ1-1, is DTGVSQNPRHKITKRGQNVTFRCDPISEHNRLYWYRQTLGQGPEFLTYFQNEAQLEKSRLLSDRFSAERPKGSFSTLEIQRTEQGDSAMYLCASSQDRPNTEAFFGQGTRLTVV.

The chain couples TRBV4-2 to TRBJ1-2; 9 bases align to TRBD1. J gave up 6 bases and V 1 base, and 3 bases lay outside the gene matches. This CDR3 comprises 14 residues. Germline-derived CDR1 and CDR2 are LGHNA and YNFKEQ. As DNA, the CDR3 is TGTGCCAGCAGCCAAGGGGACAGGGAGGATGGCTACACCTTC. Its translation: CASSQGDREDGYTF.

This clone was observed a handful of times. This rearrangement joins TRBV14 to TRBJ1-1, with TRBD1 identical over 8 bases. This CDR3 has 14 amino acids. Germline loops: CDR1 SGHDN, CDR2 FVKESK. The trim removed 4 bases at V and 6 bases at J, leaving 7 bases unmatched. As DNA, the CDR3 is TGTGCCAGCAGCCCTGGACAGGGCTCATCTGAAGCTTTCTTT. Its translation is CASSPGQGSSEAFF.

The chain combines TRBV7-9 with TRBJ1-5, with a possible D match to TRBD1 (5 bases). The V gene lost 6 bases and the J gene lost 5 bases, with 14 bases spanning the gap. The CDR3 contains 14 residues. Germline loops: CDR1 SEHNR, CDR2 FQNEAQ (reference sequence). CDR3 nucleotides: TGTGCCAGCAGACCCGATTGGGGGGATCAGCCCCAGCATTTT. This sequence encodes CASRPDWGDQPQHF.

This clone was observed a single time. V is TRBV28 and J is TRBJ2-7, with D uncertain. This CDR3 has 15 amino acids. The V end was cut by 2 bases, the J end by 0 bases, with 11 bases between. Per germline, CDR1 MDHEN and CDR2 SYDVKM. Here the CDR3 reads CASSLIAESSYEQYF. CDR3 bases: TGTGCCAGCAGTTTAATCGCGGAGAGCTCCTACGAGCAGTACTTC.

The rearrangement links TRBV5-5 to TRBJ1-5; D is perhaps TRBD1 (5 bases). Germline loops: CDR1 SGHKS, CDR2 YYEKEE (reference sequence). CDR3 length: 14 amino acids. V lost 0 bases to trimming and J lost 4 bases, with 8 bases between them. CDR3 residues: CASSLGQLNQPQHF. The DNA for the CDR3 is TGTGCCAGCAGCTTGGGACAGCTGAATCAGCCCCAGCATTTT.

The gene calls are TRBV28 and TRBJ2-5; 11 nucleotides match TRBD2. J lost 2 bases, V lost 7 bases, and 3 bases had no gene match. The CDR3 has 14 amino acids. Looked up from germline, CDR1 is MDHEN and CDR2 is SYDVKM. The CDR3 here is CASTWTSGQETQYF. CDR3 in DNA: TGTGCCAGCACCTGGACTAGCGGGCAAGAGACCCAGTACTTC.

CDR3 loop: CASSDRDRSGYTF. The CDR3 nucleotides read TGTGCCAGCAGTGACAGGGATCGAAGTGGCTACACCTTC. The chain carries TRBV6-1 and TRBJ1-2, with D possibly matching TRBD1 (5 bases). The V gene's germline CDR1 is MNHNS and CDR2 SASEGT. The V end lost 3 bases, the J end lost 7 bases, and 12 bases lay between the germline ends. This CDR3 has 13 amino acids.

This clone has only a few counts. V is TRBV10-3 and J is TRBJ2-1; tentatively, D is TRBD1 (5 bases). CDR1 is ENHRY and CDR2 is SYGVKD in the germline V gene. The CDR3 sequence is 12 residues long. Trimming took 4 bases from V and 6 from J, leaving 7 bases between them. Here the CDR3 DNA reads TGTGCCATCAGTGCCGACAGCAATGAGCAGTTCTTC. It codes for CAISADSNEQFF.

This clone has just one count. The J gene is TRBJ2-5, the V gene TRBV13; 7 nucleotides match TRBD1. Germline V CDR1 and CDR2: PRHDT, FYEKMQ (reference sequence). The CDR3 length is 12 residues. V lost 5 bases and J lost 4; bases outside the gene matches: 1. The CDR3 coding sequence is TGTGCCAGCAGCCCAGGGGGAGAGACCCAGTACTTC. Protein: CASSPGGETQYF.

The rearrangement uses TRBV6-5 and TRBJ1-6; 10 nucleotides agree with TRBD1. V gave up 4 bases and J gave up 9 bases; unmatched junction bases: 3. The CDR3 loop spans 14 amino acids. Per the germline V gene, CDR1 is MNHEY and CDR2 is SVGAGI. The CDR3 spells CASSLGQGSSPLHF. For the CDR3, the DNA is TGTGCCAGCAGTTTGGGACAGGGGAGTTCACCCCTCCACTTT.

This clone was recorded only once. V gene TRBV28 combines with J gene TRBJ1-5; possible D gene TRBD1, 5 bases. This CDR3 comprises 15 residues. Per the germline V gene, CDR1 is MDHEN and CDR2 is SYDVKM. V gave up 2 bases and J gave up 4 bases, with 12 bases separating them. The DNA for the CDR3 is TGTGCCAGCAGTTTACGTGGCAGGGTAAATCAGCCCCAGCATTTT. This gives the protein CASSLRGRVNQPQHF.

The chain recombines TRBV5-6 with TRBJ2-1, with 9 bases identical to TRBD2. Trimming at V came to 0 bases and at J to 2 bases, leaving 0 bases not matched to a gene. The CDR3 runs 15 residues. Per germline, CDR1 SGHDT and CDR2 YYEEEE. CDR3 sequence reads: CASSLASGTYNEQFF. CDR3 sequence (DNA): TGTGCCAGCAGCTTGGCTAGCGGGACCTACAATGAGCAGTTCTTC.

This clone was counted between two and nine times. The gene calls are TRBV7-2 and TRBJ2-1; perhaps TRBD2 as D (6 bases). This CDR3 contains 16 residues. Trimming left V 5 bases short and J 15 bases short, with 29 bases between. In germline, CDR1 is SGHTA, CDR2 FQGNSA. The CDR3, as DNA: TGTGCCAGCAGCCCCGAAGGGCGGGAAACTGGTTGGGGAGCGTTCTTC. This codes for CASSPEGRETGWGAFF.

This clone was picked up a small number of times. V usage is TRBV5-4 and J usage is TRBJ1-6; 8 bases are shared with TRBD1. Germline CDR1 reads SGHNT; CDR2 reads YYREEE (reference sequence). With 4 bases clipped from V and 7 bases from J, the junction kept 4 bases outside the gene matches. The CDR3 is 14 residues long. The CDR3 sequence is CASSEGQANSPLHF. In DNA form, the CDR3 reads TGTGCCAGCAGCGAGGGACAGGCGAATTCACCCCTCCACTTT.

The chain joins TRBV9 to TRBJ2-1, with TRBD1 as a possible D gene (5 bases). With 4 bases removed from V and 5 bases from J, the gap between germline ends came to 13 bases. This CDR3 has 14 amino acids. Germline-derived CDR1 and CDR2 are SGDLS and YYNGEE. CDR3 region: CASSPDRHDNEQFF. CDR3 bases: TGTGCCAGCAGCCCAGACAGACACGACAATGAGCAGTTCTTC.

V usage is TRBV27 and J usage is TRBJ1-5, with a weak D call TRBD1 (5 bases). In germline, CDR1 is MNHEY, CDR2 SMNVEV (reference sequence). This CDR3 has 14 residues. With 4 bases removed from V and 6 bases from J, the gap between germline ends came to 13 bases. In nucleotides, the CDR3 is TGTGCCAGCAGTTCATCTTTCAGGGTTCAGCCCCAGCATTTT. It is translated as CASSSSFRVQPQHF.

The rearrangement joins TRBV10-2 to TRBJ2-7; D may be TRBD2 (6 bases). Germline assignment: CDR1 WSHSY and CDR2 SAAADI. V lost 3 bases to trimming and J lost 5 bases, with 11 bases between them. This CDR3 comprises 13 residues. CDR3 DNA: TGCGCCAGCAGTGAATTAGGAGGGGACGAGCAGTACTTC. The encoded protein is CASSELGGDEQYF.

This clone was counted between two and nine times. The chain recombines TRBV5-5 with TRBJ2-3; D unresolved. The ends were cut back, 1 base at V and 1 base at J, with 13 bases in the middle. Germline V gene sequence: CDR1 SGHKS, CDR2 YYEKEE (reference sequence). This CDR3 has 16 amino acids. The CDR3 loop is CASSLFADSRTDTQYF. CDR3 DNA: TGTGCCAGCAGCTTGTTCGCAGATTCACGCACAGATACGCAGTATTTT.

This chain connects TRBV4-1 to TRBJ2-1; the match to TRBD2 covers 12 bases. The CDR3 runs to 16 residues. V lost 1 base to trimming and J lost 9 bases; unmatched junction nucleotides: 7. Germline CDR1 is MGHRA and CDR2 is YSYEKL. The CDR3 DNA reads as TGCGCCAGCAGCCAAGCTCTAGCGGGAGGGCCGGGTGAGCAGTTCTTC. It is translated as CASSQALAGGPGEQFF.

The genes are TRBV30 and TRBJ2-2; 8 bases fit TRBD2. V lost 3 bases to trimming and J lost 6 bases; unmatched junction nucleotides: 3. Germline V lookup: CDR1 GTSNPN, CDR2 SVGIG (reference sequence). This CDR3 is built from 13 residues. CDR3 nucleotide sequence: TGTGCCTGGAGGGGGCGGGAGGCCGGGGAGCTGTTTTTT. Its protein is CAWRGREAGELFF.

This rearrangement joins TRBV27 to TRBJ1-2, with a possible D match to TRBD1 (6 bases). The CDR3 contains 15 residues. Germline V gene sequence: CDR1 MNHEY, CDR2 SMNVEV (reference sequence). Trimming removed 8 bases from V and 7 bases from J, with 23 bases in between. The CDR3 nucleotides read TGTGCCAGCGCGTTGACGCCCTCAGGGGCGCGTGGCTACACCTTC. This encodes CASALTPSGARGYTF.

In its sample, this clone was seen once. This chain connects TRBV5-1 to TRBJ1-1; D is unresolved. V gave up 4 bases and J gave up 4 bases, with 17 bases separating them. Germline lookup yields CDR1 SGHRS and CDR2 YFSETQ. The CDR3 covers 15 residues. The CDR3 loop reads CASSPEAAPGTEAFF. For the CDR3, the DNA is TGCGCCAGCAGCCCGGAGGCAGCCCCGGGCACTGAAGCTTTCTTT.

The chain carries TRBV7-2 and TRBJ2-1; the match to TRBD2 covers 9 bases. Per germline, CDR1 SGHTA and CDR2 FQGNSA. With V trimmed by 0 bases and J by 10 bases, 7 bases remained unmatched. This CDR3 is built from 15 residues. The CDR3 DNA follows: TGTGCCAGCAGCTTAGCGCGGCTAGCGGGACACGAGCAGTTCTTC. It specifies CASSLARLAGHEQFF.

The DNA of the CDR3 is TGCGCCAGCAGCTTGGGACAGGGGGCGGCCGGGGAGCTGTTTTTT. Translation: CASSLGQGAAGELFF. The rearrangement uses TRBV5-1 and TRBJ2-2; the match to TRBD1 covers 10 bases. The CDR3 is 15 residues long. V gave up 0 bases and J gave up 6 bases; unmatched junction bases: 2. Germline loops: CDR1 SGHRS, CDR2 YFSETQ.

This chain connects TRBV6-2 or TRBV6-3 to TRBJ2-7, with D unclear. The V gene's germline CDR1 is MNHEY and CDR2 SVGEGT. CDR3 size: 12 residues. With 6 bases removed from V and 6 bases from J, the gap between germline ends came to 12 bases. In DNA form, the CDR3 reads TGTGCCAGCAGCCAGCCCCTCGGCGAGCAGTACTTC. It codes for CASSQPLGEQYF.

The chain links TRBV29-1 to TRBJ1-1; perhaps TRBD1 as D (5 bases). The V and J ends lost 4 bases and 5 bases respectively, with 11 bases between them. The CDR3 spans 12 residues. Looked up from germline, CDR1 is SQVTM and CDR2 is ANQGSEA. For the CDR3, the DNA is TGCAGCGTTGGAGTGGGGGGGACTGAAGCTTTCTTT. Its protein product is CSVGVGGTEAFF.

The V gene is TRBV6-5, the J gene TRBJ1-2; no clear D. Germline CDR1 reads MNHEY; CDR2 reads SVGAGI. Trimming left V 5 bases short and J 7 bases short, with 14 bases between. The CDR3 loop spans 13 amino acids. CDR3 coding DNA: TGTGCCAGCAGTCTCAAGAAACTTGGTGGCTACACCTTC. This translates into CASSLKKLGGYTF.

V usage is TRBV7-2 and J usage is TRBJ2-3; no reliable D call. The CDR3 spans 12 residues. Germline CDR1 and CDR2: SGHTA and FQGNSA. V was shortened by 5 bases and J by 6 bases, with 9 bases between the two germline ends. Here the CDR3 reads CASSPFADTQYF. As DNA, the CDR3 is TGTGCCAGCAGCCCCTTTGCGGATACGCAGTATTTT.

J is TRBJ2-2 and V is TRBV6-5; 12 bases map to TRBD2. V dropped 2 bases and J dropped 8; count of bases not matched to a gene: 6. Germline CDR1 MNHEY, CDR2 SVGAGI. CDR3 length: 16 residues. CDR3: CASSYETSGSAGELFF. The DNA for the CDR3 is TGTGCCAGCAGTTACGAGACTAGCGGGAGTGCGGGGGAGCTGTTTTTT.